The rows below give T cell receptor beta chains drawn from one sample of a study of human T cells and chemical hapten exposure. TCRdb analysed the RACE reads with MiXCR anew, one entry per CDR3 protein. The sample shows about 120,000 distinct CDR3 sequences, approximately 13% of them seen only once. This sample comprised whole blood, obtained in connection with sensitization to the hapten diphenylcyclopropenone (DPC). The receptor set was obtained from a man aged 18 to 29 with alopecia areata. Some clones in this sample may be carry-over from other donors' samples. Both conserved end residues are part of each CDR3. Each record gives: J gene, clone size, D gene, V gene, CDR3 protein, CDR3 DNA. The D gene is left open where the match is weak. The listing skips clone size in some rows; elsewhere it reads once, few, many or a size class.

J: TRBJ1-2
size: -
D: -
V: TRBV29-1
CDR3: CSVYNMALGGYTF
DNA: TGCAGCGTCTATAACATGGCCCTTGGTGGCTACACCTTC

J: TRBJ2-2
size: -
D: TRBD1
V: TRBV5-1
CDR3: CASSLDPGQGLPFTGELFF
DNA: TGCGCCAGCAGCTTGGATCCGGGACAGGGGCTCCCGTTCACCGGGGAGCTGTTTTTT

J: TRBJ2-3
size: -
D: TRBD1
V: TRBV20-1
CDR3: CSANGDRGQGGVQYF
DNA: TGCAGTGCTAACGGGGACAGGGGCCAAGGAGGTGTGCAGTATTTT

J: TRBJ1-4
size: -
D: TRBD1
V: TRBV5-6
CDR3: CASSPTGWHEKLFF
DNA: TGTGCCAGCAGCCCGACAGGGTGGCATGAAAAACTGTTTTTT

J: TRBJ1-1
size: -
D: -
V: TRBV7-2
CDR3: CASSSNPSARNTEAFF
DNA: TGTGCCAGCAGCTCCAATCCTTCCGCGAGGAACACTGAAGCTTTCTTT

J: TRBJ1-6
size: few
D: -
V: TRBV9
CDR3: CASSTPGNSPLHF
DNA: TGTGCCAGCAGCACCCCAGGGAATTCACCCCTCCACTTT

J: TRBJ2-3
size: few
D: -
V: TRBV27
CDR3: CASSPERRPITDTQYF
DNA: TGTGCCAGCAGTCCCGAGCGGCGGCCCATCACAGATACGCAGTATTTT

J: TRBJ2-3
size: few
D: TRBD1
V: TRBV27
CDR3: CASSGDRGPTGYTDTQYF
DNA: TGTGCCAGCAGTGGGGACAGGGGGCCTACAGGATACACAGATACGCAGTATTTT

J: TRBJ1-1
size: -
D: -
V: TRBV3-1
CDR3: CASSPLGLNTEAFF
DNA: TGTGCCAGCAGCCCCCTGGGACTGAACACTGAAGCTTTCTTT

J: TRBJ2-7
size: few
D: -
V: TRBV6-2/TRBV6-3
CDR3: CASSYSPLSSYEQYF
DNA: TGTGCCAGCAGTTACTCGCCGCTAAGCTCCTACGAGCAGTACTTC

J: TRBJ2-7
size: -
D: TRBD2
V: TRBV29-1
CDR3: CSVRTSGGYEQYF
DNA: TGCAGCGTCCGGACTAGCGGGGGCTACGAGCAGTACTTC

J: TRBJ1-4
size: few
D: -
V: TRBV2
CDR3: CASSFGPEKLFF
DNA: TGTGCCAGCAGTTTTGGGCCCGAAAAACTGTTTTTT

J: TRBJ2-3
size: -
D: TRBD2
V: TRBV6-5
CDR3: CASSYSRARGATDTQYF
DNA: TGTGCCAGCAGTTACTCGAGGGCGCGGGGGGCCACAGATACGCAGTATTTT

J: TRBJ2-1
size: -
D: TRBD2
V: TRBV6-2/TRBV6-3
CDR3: CASSYGLAGATYNEQFF
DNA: TGTGCCAGCAGTTACGGGCTAGCGGGGGCCACCTACAATGAGCAGTTCTTC

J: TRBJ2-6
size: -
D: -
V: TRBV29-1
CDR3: CSVTLSGANVLTF
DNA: TGCAGCGTTACCCTCTCTGGGGCCAACGTCCTGACTTTC

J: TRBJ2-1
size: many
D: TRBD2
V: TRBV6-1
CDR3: CASSEDPFGRGGFGEQFF
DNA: TGTGCCAGCAGTGAGGACCCGTTCGGGCGGGGGGGCTTCGGTGAGCAGTTCTTC

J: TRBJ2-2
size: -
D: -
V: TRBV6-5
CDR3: CASKDRAVTGELFF
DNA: TGTGCCAGCAAGGACCGGGCGGTCACCGGGGAGCTGTTTTTT

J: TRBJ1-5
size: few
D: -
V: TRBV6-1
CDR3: CASTGTAPQPQHF
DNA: TGTGCCAGCACCGGGACGGCACCACAGCCCCAGCATTTT